These 30 T cell receptor beta chains were all obtained from the same sample, sequenced in a study of neurological immune-mediated disorders. TCRdb used MiXCR to reprocess the 5' RACE reads, holding one entry per CDR3 protein. The sample holds about 59,000 distinct CDR3 sequences, less than 25% seen once. Time point defined: technical triplicate 2. The specimen was PBMCs. These receptors all come from a man aged 55 to 70 with HTLV-1-associated myelopathy (HAM/TSP).

This clonotype was seen repeatedly, ten times or more. The rearrangement links TRBV9 to TRBJ1-4; D is possibly TRBD1 (5 bases). Germline CDR1 is SGDLS and CDR2 is YYNGEE. The length of the CDR3 is 14 residues. The V and J ends lost 2 bases and 4 bases respectively, with 9 bases between them. The CDR3 nucleotides are TGTGCCAGCAGCGTGGGGCAGAATAATGAAAAACTGTTTTTT. Its translation: CASSVGQNNEKLFF.

This clonotype was picked up many times. The J gene is TRBJ2-1, the V gene TRBV6-5, with 8 bases that match TRBD2. V shed 8 bases and J 9 bases; nucleotides not matched to a gene: 12. The germline V gene has CDR1 MNHEY and CDR2 SVGAGI. There are 14 residues in the CDR3. The CDR3 here is CASRGLVGRGEQFF. For the CDR3, the DNA is TGTGCCAGCCGGGGACTAGTGGGTCGTGGTGAGCAGTTCTTC.

This sequence joins TRBV20-1 and TRBJ1-1, with D perhaps matching TRBD1 (6 bases). Between the trimmed V and J ends, which lost 3 bases and 1 base, there was a span of 12 bases. The CDR3 runs 14 residues. Germline lookup yields CDR1 DFQATT and CDR2 SNEGSKA (reference sequence). The CDR3 nucleotides read TGCAGTGCTAGGGGGGGGGCGACGAACACTGAAGCTTTCTTT. It is translated as CSARGGATNTEAFF.

The chain is built from TRBV29-1 and TRBJ2-5; D is possibly TRBD1 (6 bases). There are 12 residues in the CDR3. V was shortened by 4 bases and J by 6 bases, with 12 bases between the two germline ends. CDR1 and CDR2 from the germline V gene are SQVTM and ANQGSEA. CDR3 DNA sequence: TGCAGCGTTGGGTGGACAGAGCAGACCCAGTACTTC. This sequence encodes CSVGWTEQTQYF.

This chain uses TRBV12-3 or TRBV12-4 with TRBJ1-1; D ambiguous. This CDR3 region has 14 residues. V was pared by 3 bases and J by 8 bases, with 16 bases between. CDR3 nucleotides: TGTGCCAGCAGTTTCGTACAGCTGGGCACCGAAGCTTTCTTT. It specifies CASSFVQLGTEAFF.

This chain connects TRBV5-6 to TRBJ2-2; no firm D call. CDR1 is SGHDT, CDR2 YYEEEE, per germline. V was cut by 0 bases and J by 2 bases, with 11 bases left in between. The CDR3 consists of 16 residues. The CDR3 sequence is CASSLVAKPNTGELFF. The CDR3 DNA sequence: TGTGCCAGCAGCTTGGTGGCAAAACCTAACACCGGGGAGCTGTTTTTT. The entire variable domain, with the rest obtained from reference TRBV5-6 and TRBJ2-2, is as follows: DAGVTQSPTHLIKTRGQQVTLRCSPKSGHDTVSWYQQALGQGPQFIFQYYEEEERQRGNFPDRFSGHQFPNYSSELNVNALLLGDSALYLCASSLVAKPNTGELFFGEGSRLTVL.

This clonotype was counted ten times or more. The chain joins TRBV20-1 to TRBJ2-7, with D unclear. Germline V gene sequence: CDR1 DFQATT, CDR2 SNEGSKA (reference sequence). V was shortened by 0 bases and J by 7 bases, with 13 bases between the two germline ends. The CDR3 length is 13 residues. CDR3 loop: CSARDVDSREQYF. CDR3 bases: TGCAGTGCTAGAGATGTAGACTCAAGGGAGCAGTACTTC.

Remarks on this clonotype: A much larger clone sits a single nucleotide away, making a read error possible. The CDR3 coding sequence is TGTGCCATCAGTAGTAACCCCGGGGTGGCCAAAAACATTCAGTACTTC. The encoded protein is CAISSNPGVAKNIQYF. The V gene is TRBV28, the J gene TRBJ2-4; the D gene is possibly TRBD2 (5 bases). Germline CDR1 is MDHEN and CDR2 is SYDVKM. This CDR3 has 16 residues.

This clonotype was detected once. The rearrangement joins TRBV2 to TRBJ2-1; 8 nucleotides line up with TRBD2. J lost 5 bases, V lost 6 bases, and 9 bases had no gene match. CDR1 and CDR2 (germline): SNHLY, FYNNEI. The CDR3 is made up of 15 amino acids. The chain's CDR3 is CASRPSSGSNNEQFF. In nucleotides, the CDR3 is TGTGCCAGCAGGCCGTCTAGCGGGTCTAACAATGAGCAGTTCTTC. Variable domain in full (rest from reference TRBV2 and TRBJ2-1): EPEVTQTPSHQVTQMGQEVILRCVPISNHLYFYWYRQILGQKVEFLVSFYNNEISEKSEIFDDQFSVERPDGSNFTLKIRSTKLEDSAMYFCASRPSSGSNNEQFFGPGTRLTVL.

This clonotype was found many times. The chain joins TRBV20-1 to TRBJ2-3, with 9 bases that match TRBD1. V trimming: 4 bases; J trimming: 2 bases; junction bases outside the gene matches: 4. The length of the CDR3 is 14 residues. CDR1 and CDR2 from the germline V gene are DFQATT and SNEGSKA (reference sequence). CDR3 amino acids: CSATGQGNTDTQYF. DNA of the CDR3: TGCAGTGCTACAGGACAGGGGAACACAGATACGCAGTATTTT.

J is TRBJ1-2 and V is TRBV6-5; D is uncertain. V dropped 1 base and J dropped 7 bases, with 13 bases sitting between them. There are 14 residues in the CDR3. Germline-derived CDR1 and CDR2 are MNHEY and SVGAGI. CDR3 sequence: CASSYLDASGGYTF. CDR3 coding DNA: TGTGCCAGCAGTTACTTAGATGCTTCGGGTGGCTACACCTTC.

This clonotype was observed many times. This chain links TRBV7-9 with TRBJ2-3, with 12 bases aligning to TRBD2. The ends lost 3 bases at V and 6 bases at J; junction bases unmatched: 7. The CDR3 is 16 residues long. Germline V lookup: CDR1 SEHNR, CDR2 FQNEAQ (reference sequence). The CDR3, as DNA: TGTGCCAGCAGCTTGTCCCCGCTAGCGGGAGGGGATACGCAGTATTTT. It is translated as CASSLSPLAGGDTQYF.

The chain combines TRBV29-1 with TRBJ2-5; D remains unclear. Germline CDR1 SQVTM, CDR2 ANQGSEA. Trimming took off 7 bases at V and 0 bases at J, with 15 bases between the two ends. This CDR3 is built from 14 residues. In nucleotides, the CDR3 is TGCAGCGCCCCCATCGCCGGCGACCAAGAGACCCAGTACTTC. It encodes CSAPIAGDQETQYF.

Many counts were recorded for this clonotype. This chain uses TRBV7-9 with TRBJ1-1; D gene uncertain. This CDR3 region has 11 residues. V was clipped by 5 bases and J by 6 bases, with 7 bases between them. Germline V gene sequence: CDR1 SEHNR, CDR2 FQNEAQ (reference sequence). The CDR3 spells CASSPLAEAFF. CDR3 DNA: TGTGCCAGCAGCCCTTTAGCTGAAGCTTTCTTT.

This clonotype showed up many times. This sequence joins TRBV7-8 and TRBJ2-3, with 7 bases that match TRBD1. J was trimmed by 2 bases and V by 7 bases; bases with no gene match: 6. The CDR3 spans 14 residues. Germline lookup yields CDR1 SGHVS and CDR2 FQNEAQ. The CDR3 sequence: CASTRDSNTDTQYF. CDR3 coding DNA: TGTGCCAGCACCCGGGACAGCAACACAGATACGCAGTATTTT.

This clonotype was counted at least ten times. The V gene is TRBV29-1, the J gene TRBJ2-1; TRBD1 agrees at 9 bases. CDR1 and CDR2 from the germline V gene are SQVTM and ANQGSEA. V was pared by 2 bases and J by 4 bases, with 6 bases of the junction left unmatched. The CDR3 totals 15 residues. The CDR3 protein is CSVERQGDLYNEQFF. CDR3 nucleotides: TGCAGCGTTGAAAGACAGGGGGACCTATACAATGAGCAGTTCTTC.

The J gene is TRBJ1-5, the V gene TRBV10-3; TRBD1 matches at 8 bases. CDR3 length: 16 amino acids. The V gene end was trimmed by 0 bases and the J gene end by 6 bases; junction bases not matched to a gene: 7. Germline V gene data show CDR1 as ENHRY and CDR2 as SYGVKD. The CDR3, as DNA: TGTGCCATCAGTGAGTCGATGGGGACAGGTACTCAGCCCCAGCATTTT. It specifies CAISESMGTGTQPQHF.

This clonotype was seen repeatedly, ten times or more. V usage is TRBV12-3 or TRBV12-4 and J usage is TRBJ2-7; D is uncertain. CDR3 length: 15 residues. Trimming removed 4 bases at V and 3 bases at J, with 16 bases between. CDR3 in amino acids: CASSYQASGFYEQYF. The CDR3 coding sequence is TGTGCCAGCAGTTACCAGGCTAGTGGGTTCTACGAGCAGTACTTC.

This clonotype appeared many times. The V call is TRBV6-5, the J call TRBJ1-1; TRBD1 might be the D (5 bases). The ends were cut back, 3 bases at V and 7 bases at J, with 15 bases in the middle. Germline V gene sequence: CDR1 MNHEY, CDR2 SVGAGI. This CDR3 has 14 amino acids. The CDR3 nucleotides are TGTGCCAGCAGTTATTCTGACAGACCCTTTGAAGCTTTCTTT. This sequence encodes CASSYSDRPFEAFF.

This clonotype has only one observation. The chain joins TRBV6-2 or TRBV6-3 to TRBJ1-5, with a possible D match to TRBD1 (5 bases). There are 14 residues in the CDR3. V was cut by 2 bases and J by 4 bases, with 9 bases left in between. Germline CDR1 and CDR2: MNHEY and SVGEGT. The CDR3 here is CASSYHGGNQPQHF. The CDR3 coding sequence is TGTGCCAGCAGTTACCATGGGGGGAATCAGCCCCAGCATTTT.

The chain uses TRBV18 and TRBJ1-1; D is uncertain. V was pared by 5 bases and J by 9 bases, with 10 bases between. CDR1 and CDR2 (germline): KGHSH, LQKENI. The CDR3 contains 11 residues. CDR3 region: CASSSVAKAFF. CDR3 DNA sequence: TGTGCCAGCTCATCGGTCGCCAAAGCTTTCTTT. Complete variable domain (other parts from reference TRBV18 and TRBJ1-1): NAGVMQNPRHLVRRRGQEARLRCSPMKGHSHVYWYRQLPEEGLKFMVYLQKENIIDESGMPKERFSAEFPKEGPSILRIQQVVRGDSAAYFCASSSVAKAFFGQGTRLTVV.

The table lists this clonotype with many counts. This CDR3 is CSASTSGSYEQYF. The CDR3 DNA is TGCAGTGCTTCGACTAGCGGGAGTTACGAGCAGTACTTC. V is TRBV20-1 and J is TRBJ2-7, with TRBD2 matching over 12 bases. The CDR3 runs 13 residues. Per germline, CDR1 DFQATT and CDR2 SNEGSKA (reference sequence). The V segment lost 5 bases and the J segment 4 bases; nucleotides outside the gene matches: 3.

The rearrangement joins TRBV6-2 or TRBV6-3 to TRBJ2-4; 7 bases fit TRBD1. Trimming removed 2 bases from V and 5 bases from J; junction bases left unmatched: 6. The CDR3 is 15 residues long. CDR1 and CDR2 (germline): MNHEY, SVGEGT. DNA for the CDR3: TGTGCCAGCAGTTACGGCAGGGGGTATGAAAACATTCAGTACTTC. Translated, it gives CASSYGRGYENIQYF.

This clonotype occurred many times. J is TRBJ2-7 and V is TRBV7-2; 7 nucleotides match TRBD2. Germline trimming cut 5 bases from V and 9 bases from J; bases unmatched to any gene: 7. The CDR3 is 12 amino acids. Germline CDR1 reads SGHTA; CDR2 reads FQGNSA. CDR3 residues: CASSPSGGWQYF. Here the CDR3 DNA reads TGTGCCAGCAGCCCCTCGGGAGGTTGGCAGTACTTC.

This rearrangement joins TRBV3-1 to TRBJ1-1, with TRBD1 as a possible D gene (6 bases). The CDR3 contains 14 residues. Germline lookup yields CDR1 LGHDT and CDR2 YNNKEL (reference sequence). The ends were cut back, 1 base at V and 3 bases at J, with 9 bases in the middle. CDR3 coding DNA: TGTGCCAGCAGCCAAGGGCGGGGGCACACTGAAGCTTTCTTT. It specifies CASSQGRGHTEAFF.

At least ten counts were recorded for this clonotype. The chain employs TRBV5-5 and TRBJ2-1; 8 nucleotides line up with TRBD1. V trimming: 7 bases; J trimming: 3 bases; junction bases outside the gene matches: 9. Germline assignment: CDR1 SGHKS and CDR2 YYEKEE (reference sequence). The CDR3 is made up of 15 amino acids. This CDR3 reads CASGLTGVLYNEQFF. The CDR3 nucleotides are TGTGCCAGCGGATTGACAGGGGTCCTCTACAATGAGCAGTTCTTC.

This clonotype was counted at least ten times. The genes are TRBV7-8 and TRBJ1-6, with no clear D. The CDR3 is made up of 14 amino acids. V was pared by 6 bases and J by 0 bases, with 6 bases between. Germline V gives CDR1 SGHVS, CDR2 FQNEAQ. CDR3 sequence (DNA): TGTGCCAGCAGTTACAGCTCCTATAATTCACCCCTCCACTTT. Amino acids: CASSYSSYNSPLHF.

This chain connects TRBV5-1 to TRBJ2-3, with 9 bases fitting TRBD1. From germline, CDR1 is SGHRS and CDR2 YFSETQ. V lost 7 bases, J lost 1 base, and 4 bases stayed unmatched. The CDR3 covers 14 residues. CDR3 bases: TGCGCCAGCTTCCGGGACAGGGGCACAGATACGCAGTATTTT. This translates into CASFRDRGTDTQYF.

This clonotype came up many times. This rearrangement joins TRBV2 to TRBJ2-1, with 7 bases that match TRBD2. Trimming removed 1 base from V and 8 bases from J; junction bases left unmatched: 8. Germline CDR1 SNHLY, CDR2 FYNNEI. The CDR3 runs to 15 residues. The CDR3 protein is CASSEGTSFGDEQFF. The CDR3 coding sequence is TGTGCCAGCAGTGAAGGGACTAGTTTTGGAGATGAGCAGTTCTTC.

At least ten counts were recorded for this clonotype. The CDR3 spells CASSLASGSYEQYF. The CDR3 DNA reads TGCGCCAGCAGCTTGGCTAGCGGGAGCTACGAGCAGTACTTC. The J gene is TRBJ2-7, the V gene TRBV5-1, with 10 positions matching TRBD2. Germline-derived CDR1 and CDR2 are SGHRS and YFSETQ. The CDR3 sequence is 14 residues long. With 0 bases clipped from V and 3 bases from J, the junction kept 0 bases outside the gene matches.